This paragraph covers one T cell receptor (beta chain) sequence. Germline values: CDR1 SGHDN, CDR2 FVKESK. The CDR3 has 17 amino acids. Unmatched junction bases numbered 11, after V lost 1 base and J lost 3 bases. The data originate from a study of shared T cell receptors in the human thymus. Using immunoSEQ multiplex PCR, the repertoire was profiled, and TCRdb retains in-frame clones only, with some absent. The sample lists hundreds of thousands of clones; around 78% were seen once. These records were also assigned to another study, of human thymus T cells. This second report adds: Corrective surgery for congenital heart defects was being performed on the healthy Finnish infants who were the donors. Thymic and blood repertoires appeared to show biased V and J gene usage.

This sequence was found in a boy under two years old with a congenital heart defect. Sequenced material: thymocytes. This sequence joins TRBV14 and TRBJ1-1, with TRBD1 matching over 7 bases. The CDR3 nucleotides are TGTGCCAGCAGCCAAGGCAAGGGGGCGGAGGGGGACACTGAAGCTTTCTTT. Translation: CASSQGKGAEGDTEAFF.